This T cell receptor beta chain derives from a study of read filtering for tumor transcriptome and immune sequencing. Study context: After DNase treatment, RNA was made into whole-transcriptome libraries. Per sample, TCR-region reads ranged about 4.05 to 10.27 million by IR-seq, roughly 80 to 1,300 by RNA-seq.

From around 440 ng of RNA, a library with molecular barcoded alpha/delta and beta/gamma adaptors was made. TCRdb fed the reads into MiXCR, producing one record per CDR3 protein. The sample has under 50,000 distinct CDR3 sequences, roughly 13% seen once. This clonotype has only a few counts. A much larger clone sits a single nucleotide away, making a read error possible. Sequenced input: a population of CD138-negative cells sorted from bone marrow. The origin of this receptor is a donor older than 35 with multiple myeloma.

CDR3 protein: CASSLPDSDAFF. The CDR3 DNA is TGTGCCAGCAGCTTACCCGACTCTGACGCTTTCTTT. V usage is TRBV7-9 and J usage is TRBJ1-1; D is unclear. CDR3 length: 12 residues. From germline, CDR1 is SEHNR and CDR2 FQNEAQ (reference sequence).